The next 29 T cell receptor beta chains were all read from a single sample in a study of blood T cell repertoires in COVID-19. TCRdb's table, derived via immunoSEQ multiplex PCR, lists solely in-frame clones and lacks some. The sample records fewer than 200,000 clones, 70% to 90% being singletons. Sequenced material: PBMCs or T cells enriched from blood (not recorded which). The receptors were sampled from a woman in her 40s in a cohort exposed to, infected with or recovered from COVID-19 (not recorded which).

V gene TRBV29-1 combines with J gene TRBJ1-2; D call uncertain. Looked up from germline, CDR1 is SQVTM and CDR2 is ANQGSEA. The ends were cut back, 1 base at V and 8 bases at J, with 8 bases in the middle. This CDR3 is 11 amino acids long. The CDR3 region is CSVEGPGGYTF. CDR3 in DNA: TGCAGCGTTGAAGGGCCGGGGGGCTACACCTTC.

This clone was seen once. The chain recombines TRBV5-6 with TRBJ1-2; D is possibly TRBD1 (6 bases). Germline V CDR1 and CDR2: SGHDT, YYEEEE. Deletions cut 4 bases from V and 4 bases from J, with 17 bases between. This CDR3 region has 15 residues. This CDR3 is CASSPWDKLFYGYTF. The CDR3 nucleotides read TGTGCCAGCAGCCCCTGGGACAAACTCTTCTATGGCTACACCTTC.

The chain couples TRBV11-2 to TRBJ2-5; D not resolved. The germline V and J ends were trimmed by 0 bases and 1 base, with 9 bases remaining between them. This CDR3 is 15 amino acids long. Germline V lookup: CDR1 SGHAT, CDR2 FQNNGV. The CDR3 DNA reads TGTGCCAGCAGCTTAGACCCCCAGTCCCAAGAGACCCAGTACTTC. Amino acids: CASSLDPQSQETQYF.

This chain uses TRBV27 with TRBJ1-1, with 10 bases lining up with TRBD1. This CDR3 is 15 amino acids long. Germline V lookup: CDR1 MNHEY, CDR2 SMNVEV (reference sequence). The V gene end was trimmed by 4 bases and the J gene end by 4 bases; junction bases not matched to a gene: 6. CDR3 DNA: TGTGCCAGCAGTTCCGGGACAGGGGTGGCCACTGAAGCTTTCTTT. Its protein product is CASSSGTGVATEAFF.

The CDR3 loop is CASSLEGRAVRIIPYNEQFF. The CDR3 DNA is TGTGCCAGCAGCTTAGAAGGGAGGGCCGTCCGAATTATCCCCTACAATGAGCAGTTCTTC. V usage is TRBV7-8 and J usage is TRBJ2-1; 7 bases are a match to TRBD2. The CDR3 length is 20 residues. Per the germline V gene, CDR1 is SGHVS and CDR2 is FQNEAQ. Trimming at V came to 1 base and at J to 2 bases, leaving 17 bases not matched to a gene.

The chain links TRBV9 to TRBJ1-1; D gene unclear. The CDR3 runs to 14 residues. Germline V gives CDR1 SGDLS, CDR2 YYNGEE. The V gene lost 0 bases and the J gene lost 0 bases, with 6 bases spanning the gap. CDR3: CASSVGHMNTEAFF. Here the CDR3 DNA reads TGTGCCAGCAGCGTAGGACACATGAACACTGAAGCTTTCTTT. Supplemented by reference TRBV9 and TRBJ1-1, the full variable domain reads DSGVTQTPKHLITATGQRVTLRCSPRSGDLSVYWYQQSLDQGLQFLIQYYNGEERAKGNILERFSAQQFPDLHSELNLSSLELGDSALYFCASSVGHMNTEAFFGQGTRLTVV.

The chain recombines TRBV28 with TRBJ1-1, with a weak D call TRBD1 (6 bases). Germline V gene data show CDR1 as MDHEN and CDR2 as SYDVKM. V lost 6 bases and J lost 2, with 13 bases in between. This CDR3 contains 14 residues. The CDR3 is CASRPGAPNTEAFF. The CDR3 bases are TGTGCCAGCAGGCCAGGGGCCCCTAACACTGAAGCTTTCTTT. Full variable domain (outside the CDR3, taken from reference TRBV28 and TRBJ1-1): DVKVTQSSRYLVKRTGEKVFLECVQDMDHENMFWYRQDPGLGLRLIYFSYDVKMKEKGDIPEGYSVSREKKERFSLILESASTNQTSMYLCASRPGAPNTEAFFGQGTRLTVV.

The chain is built from TRBV3-1 (or the pseudogene TRBV3-2) and TRBJ1-2, with TRBD1 matching 9 bases. Germline CDR1 and CDR2: LGHDT and YNNKEL (reference sequence). V gave up 4 bases and J gave up 4 bases; unmatched junction bases: 4. The CDR3 has 14 amino acids. The CDR3 region is CASSPGTGLYGYTF. The CDR3 DNA sequence: TGTGCCAGCAGCCCGGGGACAGGGCTCTATGGCTACACCTTC.

The chain uses TRBV7-9 and TRBJ2-1, with D possibly TRBD2 on 5 matching bases. There are 12 residues in the CDR3. The germline gives CDR1 SEHNR, CDR2 FQNEAQ (reference sequence). The V gene lost 11 bases and the J gene lost 3 bases, with 11 bases spanning the gap. The CDR3 DNA is TGTGCCGTAGGACTGAACTACAATGAGCAGTTCTTC. The encoded protein is CAVGLNYNEQFF.

The J gene is TRBJ1-1, the V gene TRBV27; D possibly corresponds to TRBD1 (6 bases). This CDR3 contains 15 residues. Per the germline V gene, CDR1 is MNHEY and CDR2 is SMNVEV (reference sequence). The V and J ends lost 8 bases and 2 bases respectively, with 18 bases between them. The CDR3 nucleotides are TGTGCCAGCGGCTCCCGCGACAGGTCTAACACTGAAGCTTTCTTT. Protein: CASGSRDRSNTEAFF.

The CDR3 DNA reads TGTGCCAGCAGCCCGGACAGTCTAGATACGCAGTATTTT. It encodes CASSPDSLDTQYF. V gene TRBV11-3 combines with J gene TRBJ2-3, with D perhaps matching TRBD1 (6 bases). The V gene's germline CDR1 is SGHNT and CDR2 YENEEA. The CDR3 runs to 13 residues. The V end was cut by 5 bases, the J end by 5 bases, with 11 bases between.

CDR3 protein: CASSRGWGHRAQYF. The CDR3 DNA is TGTGCCAGCAGCCGAGGGTGGGGTCACAGGGCGCAGTATTTT. The chain is built from TRBV6-2 or TRBV6-3 and TRBJ2-3; D may be TRBD1 (6 bases). Germline V gene sequence: CDR1 MNHEY, CDR2 SVGEGT. The germline V and J ends were trimmed by 6 bases and 10 bases, with 20 bases remaining between them. The CDR3 totals 14 residues.

The chain carries TRBV7-2 and TRBJ1-6, with TRBD1 as a possible D gene (5 bases). Trimming pared 2 bases from V and 4 bases from J, leaving 12 bases between. The CDR3 loop spans 16 amino acids. Germline CDR1 SGHTA, CDR2 FQGNSA. This chain's CDR3 is CASSLNSGGYNSPLHF. The CDR3 DNA sequence: TGTGCCAGCAGCTTAAACTCGGGGGGATATAATTCACCCCTCCACTTT.

The chain recombines TRBV7-2 with TRBJ2-1, with D possibly matching TRBD2 (7 bases). The ends were cut back, 5 bases at V and 4 bases at J, with 18 bases in the middle. Germline-derived CDR1 and CDR2 are SGHTA and FQGNSA. This CDR3 has 16 residues. This CDR3 reads CASSPQGLAEYNEQFF. The CDR3 nucleotides read TGTGCCAGCAGCCCCCAGGGGCTAGCGGAGTACAATGAGCAGTTCTTC.

V and J are TRBV5-1 and TRBJ2-2; tentatively, D is TRBD2 (5 bases). V shed 0 bases and J shed 6 bases, with 6 bases lying between them. Per the germline V gene, CDR1 is SGHRS and CDR2 is YFSETQ. The CDR3 covers 13 residues. CDR3 bases: TGCGCCAGCAGCTTGGGGGGAGCCGGGGAGCTGTTTTTT. Amino acid sequence: CASSLGGAGELFF.

This rearrangement joins TRBV3-1 (or the pseudogene TRBV3-2) to TRBJ2-2; D is undetermined. Trimming stripped 4 bases from V and 4 bases from J, with 7 bases between. From germline, CDR1 is LGHDT and CDR2 YNNKEL (reference sequence). This CDR3 contains 13 residues. This CDR3 reads CASSLQVTGELFF. The DNA for the CDR3 is TGTGCCAGCAGCCTGCAGGTCACCGGGGAGCTGTTTTTT.

The genes are TRBV28 and TRBJ1-3; D not resolved. The CDR3 loop spans 15 amino acids. Per germline, CDR1 MDHEN and CDR2 SYDVKM. Between the trimmed V and J ends, which lost 3 bases and 2 bases, there was a span of 11 bases. CDR3 in DNA: TGTGCCAGCAGTTTGCGGTTAGATACTGGAAACACCATATATTTT. Its translation is CASSLRLDTGNTIYF.

This sequence joins TRBV19 and TRBJ2-2; TRBD2 matches at 11 bases. V was pared by 5 bases and J by 5 bases, with 7 bases of the junction left unmatched. Germline V gene data show CDR1 as LNHDA and CDR2 as SQIVND (reference sequence). This CDR3 contains 16 residues. The CDR3 region is CASSDTSGGVTGELFF. The CDR3 DNA reads as TGTGCCAGTAGTGACACTAGCGGGGGAGTAACCGGGGAGCTGTTTTTT.

The chain links TRBV4-3 to TRBJ2-2, with 7 bases identical to TRBD2. Germline CDR1 and CDR2: LGHNA and YSLEER. The CDR3 consists of 16 residues. V dropped 0 bases and J dropped 2; count of bases not matched to a gene: 3. The CDR3 loop is CASSQDPGLNTGELFF. CDR3 sequence (DNA): TGCGCCAGCAGCCAAGACCCGGGACTAAACACCGGGGAGCTGTTTTTT.

The gene calls are TRBV6-2 or TRBV6-3 and TRBJ1-5; D is uncertain. In germline, CDR1 is MNHEY, CDR2 SVGEGT. The length of the CDR3 is 14 residues. The V gene lost 0 bases and the J gene lost 6 bases, with 9 bases spanning the gap. The CDR3 DNA reads TGTGCCAGCAGTTACTCGAGTCGGGGTCAGCCCCAGCATTTT. Translation gives CASSYSSRGQPQHF.

This clone was observed a handful of times. The genes are TRBV7-2 and TRBJ1-2, with a tentative D call TRBD1 (5 bases). Germline CDR1 is SGHTA and CDR2 is FQGNSA. This CDR3 is 14 amino acids long. V gave up 1 base and J gave up 4 bases, with 10 bases separating them. CDR3 sequence: CASSLGGGIYGYTF. CDR3 DNA: TGTGCCAGCAGCTTAGGTGGGGGGATCTATGGCTACACCTTC. Full variable domain (remainder filled in from reference TRBV7-2 and TRBJ1-2): GAGVSQSPSNKVTEKGKDVELRCDPISGHTALYWYRQSLGQGLEFLIYFQGNSAPDKSGLPSDRFSAERTGGSVSTLTIQRTQQEDSAVYLCASSLGGGIYGYTFGSGTRLTVV.

The chain has TRBV6-5 and TRBJ2-1, with a tentative D call TRBD1 (5 bases). Trimming stripped 6 bases from V and 5 bases from J, with 14 bases between. This CDR3 region has 14 residues. CDR1 MNHEY and CDR2 SVGAGI come from the germline V gene. CDR3 nucleotides: TGTGCCAGCAGCCTTGACAGCAATAACAATGAGCAGTTCTTC. Residues: CASSLDSNNNEQFF.

V gene TRBV21-1 combines with J gene TRBJ1-5; TRBD1 is the table's D call and was not checked against the DNA. TRBV21-1 is a listed pseudogene. The CDR3 totals 13 residues. This chain's CDR3 is CASSSDTPQPQHF. CDR3 DNA sequence: TGTGCCAGCAGCAGTGACACCCCTCAGCCCCAGCATTTT.

V usage is TRBV6-2 or TRBV6-3 and J usage is TRBJ2-5; 10 nucleotides line up with TRBD1. In germline, CDR1 is MNHEY, CDR2 SVGEGT. The CDR3 length is 15 residues. After removal of 1 base from V and 5 bases from J, the junction contained 4 bases not matched to a gene. CDR3 nucleotide sequence: TGTGCCAGCAGTTACTTGACAGGGGGCCTGGAGACCCAGTACTTC. Translated, it gives CASSYLTGGLETQYF.

This chain connects TRBV2 to TRBJ2-7; D perhaps matches TRBD1 (5 bases). V shed 8 bases and J shed 5 bases, with 10 bases lying between them. Germline CDR1 SNHLY, CDR2 FYNNEI. CDR3 length: 11 residues. The CDR3 bases are TGTGCCAGCGGCAGGGCGGACGAGCAGTACTTC. Its protein product is CASGRADEQYF.

The rearrangement joins TRBV9 to TRBJ1-5, with D perhaps TRBD1 (5 bases). Germline values: CDR1 SGDLS, CDR2 YYNGEE. The CDR3 runs 14 residues. With 5 bases removed from V and 4 bases from J, the gap between germline ends came to 13 bases. For the CDR3, the DNA is TGTGCCAGCAGTTCGACGGGGGTTAATCAGCCCCAGCATTTT. As protein: CASSSTGVNQPQHF.

The rearrangement links TRBV28 to TRBJ2-1; weak D call: TRBD1 (5 bases). CDR1 and CDR2 (germline): MDHEN, SYDVKM. V lost 8 bases to trimming and J lost 8 bases, with 13 bases between them. The length of the CDR3 is 12 residues. The CDR3 is CASRTGRDEQFF. The CDR3 nucleotides read TGTGCCAGCCGAACAGGACGGGATGAGCAGTTCTTC.

The genes are TRBV11-2 and TRBJ1-5, with D maybe TRBD1 (6 bases). The CDR3 loop spans 16 amino acids. Between the trimmed V and J ends, which lost 6 bases and 1 base, there was a span of 16 bases. CDR1 is SGHAT, CDR2 FQNNGV, per germline. Here the CDR3 DNA reads TGTGCCAGCAGGGACACAGGGTCGGGGAGCAATCAGCCCCAGCATTTT. Translating it yields CASRDTGSGSNQPQHF.

This clone came up once. V usage is TRBV4-2 and J usage is TRBJ1-4, with D possibly being TRBD1 (5 bases). In germline, CDR1 is LGHNA, CDR2 YNFKEQ. The V and J ends lost 5 bases and 4 bases respectively, with 17 bases between them. This CDR3 is built from 16 residues. This CDR3 is CASSYTDTTINEKLFF. CDR3 DNA: TGTGCCAGCAGCTACACGGACACCACGATTAATGAAAAACTGTTTTTT.